Shown below are 16 T cell receptor beta chains from a single sample sequenced in a study of blood T cell repertoires in COVID-19. Clones were sequenced by immunoSEQ multiplex PCR, and TCRdb holds only the in-frame ones, with some missing. Of under 200,000 clones listed, around 79% are singletons. Material for sequencing was peripheral blood. The source of these receptors is a woman in her fifties or sixties with COVID-19, enrolled during active disease.

This clone was counted between two and nine times. The V and J genes are TRBV28 and TRBJ2-7, with unresolved D. The CDR3 is made up of 14 amino acids. V gave up 4 bases and J gave up 0 bases, with 10 bases separating them. Germline CDR1 is MDHEN and CDR2 is SYDVKM. CDR3 sequence: CASSSPPNSYEQYF. As DNA, the CDR3 is TGTGCCAGCAGTTCCCCCCCCAACTCCTACGAGCAGTACTTC.

This clone came up once. The chain couples TRBV19 to TRBJ1-5; 10 nucleotides align to TRBD1. CDR1 is LNHDA and CDR2 is SQIVND in the germline V gene (reference sequence). CDR3 length equals 15 residues. J lost 2 bases, V lost 5 bases, and 3 bases had no gene match. CDR3 coding DNA: TGTGCCAGTAGTGTTGGGACAGGGGGCAATCAGCCCCAGCATTTT. Protein: CASSVGTGGNQPQHF. The entire variable domain, with the rest obtained from reference TRBV19 and TRBJ1-5, is as follows: DGGITQSPKYLFRKEGQNVTLSCEQNLNHDAMYWYRQDPGQGLRLIYYSQIVNDFQKGDIAEGYSVSREKKESFPLTVTSAQKNPTAFYLCASSVGTGGNQPQHFGDGTRLSIL.

The V and J genes are TRBV7-6 and TRBJ1-3; 8 bases map to TRBD1. This CDR3 spans 17 amino acids. From germline, CDR1 is SGHVS and CDR2 FNYEAQ. Trimming cost V 5 bases and J 4 bases; bases outside gene matches: 13. The DNA for the CDR3 is TGTGCCAGCAGCGAACAGCCCCAGGGGGCGCGGGGAAACACCATATATTTT. It encodes CASSEQPQGARGNTIYF.

The rearrangement joins TRBV11-2 to TRBJ1-2; D is undetermined. In germline, CDR1 is SGHAT, CDR2 FQNNGV. Trimming pared 5 bases from V and 4 bases from J, leaving 14 bases between. The CDR3 length is 14 residues. The CDR3 is CASSQTGGGYGYTF. As DNA, the CDR3 is TGTGCCAGCAGCCAGACGGGTGGAGGCTATGGCTACACCTTC.

The genes are TRBV7-6 and TRBJ2-6; 7 bases match TRBD2. Trimming cost V 4 bases and J 2 bases; bases outside gene matches: 8. This CDR3 is built from 17 residues. The germline gives CDR1 SGHVS, CDR2 FNYEAQ. This CDR3 is CASSSVFRGAGANVLTF. CDR3 bases: TGTGCCAGCAGCTCCGTCTTCCGGGGGGCTGGGGCCAACGTCCTGACTTTC.

The chain employs TRBV9 and TRBJ2-7; no definite D call. V was pared by 4 bases and J by 5 bases, with 22 bases between. The CDR3 totals 16 residues. Per germline, CDR1 SGDLS and CDR2 YYNGEE. The CDR3 DNA sequence: TGTGCCAGCAGCCCGAGGCCCCGGTCAGACGTGAACGAGCAGTACTTC. Protein: CASSPRPRSDVNEQYF.

This clone was observed a few times. J is TRBJ1-1 and V is TRBV20-1; no clear D gene. Looked up from germline, CDR1 is DFQATT and CDR2 is SNEGSKA (reference sequence). CDR3 length: 8 residues. The CDR3 sequence is CGLPKAFF. DNA for the CDR3: TGCGGACTCCCGAAAGCTTTCTTT.

The chain is built from TRBV5-6 and TRBJ2-4, with a weak D call TRBD2 (5 bases). The CDR3 totals 17 residues. CDR1 and CDR2 from the germline V gene are SGHDT and YYEEEE. Trimming left V 0 bases short and J 0 bases short, with 13 bases between. In DNA, the CDR3 is TGTGCCAGCAGCTTGGAGTCTAGCAGAGGAGCCAAAAACATTCAGTACTTC. As protein: CASSLESSRGAKNIQYF.

The sample holds one count of this clone. The chain carries TRBV6-2 or TRBV6-3 and TRBJ2-3; D is unresolved. CDR1 and CDR2 (germline): MNHEY, SVGEGT. The CDR3 has 13 amino acids. V gave up 2 bases and J gave up 1 base, with 4 bases separating them. CDR3 in DNA: TGTGCCAGCAGTTACGGGCGCACAGATACGCAGTATTTT. Protein sequence: CASSYGRTDTQYF.

The V call is TRBV12-3 or TRBV12-4, the J call TRBJ2-7; maybe TRBD1 (6 bases). Trimming took off 6 bases at V and 6 bases at J, with 15 bases between the two ends. The CDR3 length is 13 residues. CDR3 in amino acids: CASSWTAASEQYF. As DNA, the CDR3 is TGTGCCAGCAGCTGGACAGCGGCCTCCGAGCAGTACTTC.

This rearrangement joins TRBV4-1 to TRBJ2-1, with 9 bases aligning to TRBD2. J was trimmed by 7 bases and V by 0 bases; bases with no gene match: 16. The CDR3 is made up of 19 amino acids. CDR1 MGHRA and CDR2 YSYEKL come from the germline V gene. In DNA, the CDR3 is TGCGCCAGCAGCCAAGATAGGGGACTAGCAGAGTCACCTACAAATGAGCAGTTCTTC. Its protein product is CASSQDRGLAESPTNEQFF.

This clone was detected many times. The gene calls are TRBV2 and TRBJ2-2; 13 bases line up with TRBD2. Germline V gene data show CDR1 as SNHLY and CDR2 as FYNNEI. CDR3 size: 16 residues. V shed 6 bases and J 7 bases; nucleotides not matched to a gene: 8. CDR3 DNA: TGTGCCAGCAGCGAGGGACTAGCGGGGATGGGCGGGGAGCTGTTTTTT. This encodes CASSEGLAGMGGELFF.

The chain employs TRBV5-8 and TRBJ2-7; 10 bases are a match to TRBD1. V shed 0 bases, J shed 7 bases, and the junction held 4 bases outside the gene matches. The CDR3 is 14 amino acids. The germline V gene encodes CDR1 SGHTS and CDR2 YDEGEE. The CDR3 is CASSLGQGAREQYV. The CDR3 DNA follows: TGTGCCAGCAGCTTGGGACAGGGGGCCAGGGAGCAGTACGTC.

This clone was detected only a few times. The V gene is TRBV6-6, the J gene TRBJ1-1; D remains unclear. Looked up from germline, CDR1 is MNHNY and CDR2 is SVGAGI (reference sequence). Trimming pared 5 bases from V and 6 bases from J, leaving 7 bases between. This CDR3 has 11 residues. Here the CDR3 reads CASSGLAEAFF. Written as DNA, the CDR3 is TGTGCCAGCAGTGGACTAGCTGAAGCTTTCTTT.

The chain is built from TRBV9 and TRBJ2-3, with 7 nucleotides matching TRBD2. V shed 4 bases and J 6 bases; nucleotides not matched to a gene: 8. From germline, CDR1 is SGDLS and CDR2 YYNGEE. The CDR3 loop spans 14 amino acids. CDR3 bases: TGTGCCAGCAGCTTCGTGGGGAGGGACGATACGCAGTATTTT. This codes for CASSFVGRDDTQYF. Supplemented by reference TRBV9 and TRBJ2-3, the full variable domain reads DSGVTQTPKHLITATGQRVTLRCSPRSGDLSVYWYQQSLDQGLQFLIQYYNGEERAKGNILERFSAQQFPDLHSELNLSSLELGDSALYFCASSFVGRDDTQYFGPGTRLTVL.

This rearrangement joins TRBV6-6 to TRBJ1-1; perhaps TRBD1 as D (5 bases). This CDR3 has 16 residues. V lost 7 bases and J lost 0, with 18 bases in between. Germline V CDR1 and CDR2: MNHNY, SVGAGI (reference sequence). This chain's CDR3 is CASMGPDSPMNTEAFF. The CDR3 DNA sequence: TGTGCCAGCATGGGGCCAGACAGCCCCATGAACACTGAAGCTTTCTTT.